The present T cell receptor beta chain was sequenced within a study of CD8 T cells in ankylosing spondylitis. Whole-study findings and limits: Seemingly characteristic of ankylosing spondylitis blood was a TCR beta motif consisting of about 8 highly homologous variants.

5'-RACE, quantitative and with molecular barcodes, yielded the TCR beta libraries. TCRdb itself ran the 5' RACE reads through MiXCR, one entry per CDR3 protein. Of hundreds of thousands of distinct CDR3 sequences listed, approximately 9% are singletons. In its sample, this clonotype was seen many times. The antigen remains undetermined. From germline, CDR1 is SGHDT and CDR2 YYEEEE. This CDR3 has 16 amino acids. V lost 1 base to trimming and J lost 6 bases, with 17 bases between them. Sequenced sample: blood, either unsorted or a sorted T cell fraction (not recorded which). This sequence originates from a male donor with ankylosing spondylitis or in good health (not recorded which). The chain is built from TRBV5-6 and TRBJ2-1; D call uncertain. The CDR3 is CASSLSSLNSANEQFF. CDR3 in DNA: TGTGCCAGCAGCTTGAGCAGCCTCAACTCTGCCAATGAGCAGTTCTTC.